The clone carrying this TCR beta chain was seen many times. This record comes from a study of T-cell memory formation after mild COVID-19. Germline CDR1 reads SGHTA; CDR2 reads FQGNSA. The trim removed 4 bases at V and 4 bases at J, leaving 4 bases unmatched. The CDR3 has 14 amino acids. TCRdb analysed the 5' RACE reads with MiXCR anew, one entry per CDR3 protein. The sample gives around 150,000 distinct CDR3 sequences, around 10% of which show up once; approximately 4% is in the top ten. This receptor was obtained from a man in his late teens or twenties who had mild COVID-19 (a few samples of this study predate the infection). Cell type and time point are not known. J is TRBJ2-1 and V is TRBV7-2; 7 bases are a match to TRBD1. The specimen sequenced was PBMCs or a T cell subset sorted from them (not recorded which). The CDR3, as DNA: TGTGCCAGCAGCTCAAGGACAGGTTACAATGAGCAGTTCTTC. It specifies CASSSRTGYNEQFF.